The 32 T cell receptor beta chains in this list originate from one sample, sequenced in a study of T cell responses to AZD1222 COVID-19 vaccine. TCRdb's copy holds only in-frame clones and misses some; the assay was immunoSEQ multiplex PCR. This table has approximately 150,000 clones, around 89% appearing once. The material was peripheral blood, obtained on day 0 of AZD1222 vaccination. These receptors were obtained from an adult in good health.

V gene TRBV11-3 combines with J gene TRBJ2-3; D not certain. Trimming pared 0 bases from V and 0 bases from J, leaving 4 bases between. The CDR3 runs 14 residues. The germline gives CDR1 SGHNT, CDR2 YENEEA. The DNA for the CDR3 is TGTGCCAGCAGCTTAGAGCGTAGCACAGATACGCAGTATTTT. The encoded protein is CASSLERSTDTQYF. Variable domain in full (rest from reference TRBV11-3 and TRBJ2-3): EAGVVQSPRYKIIEKKQPVAFWCNPISGHNTLYWYLQNLGQGPELLIRYENEEAVDDSQLPKDRFSAERLKGVDSTLKIQPAELGDSAVYLCASSLERSTDTQYFGPGTRLTVL.

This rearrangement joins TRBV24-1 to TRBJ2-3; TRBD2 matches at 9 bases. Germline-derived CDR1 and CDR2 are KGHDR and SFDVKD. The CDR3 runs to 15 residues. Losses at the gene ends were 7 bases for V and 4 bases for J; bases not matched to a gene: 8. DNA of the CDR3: TGTGCCACCAGGGCTTGGCGGGAGGGCTCAGATACGCAGTATTTT. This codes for CATRAWREGSDTQYF.

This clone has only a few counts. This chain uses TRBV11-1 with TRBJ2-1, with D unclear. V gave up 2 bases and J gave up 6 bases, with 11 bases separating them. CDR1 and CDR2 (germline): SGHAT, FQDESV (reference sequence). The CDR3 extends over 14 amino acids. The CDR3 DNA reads TGTGCCAGCAGCTTATCGGTAGGGTTCAATGAGCAGTTCTTC. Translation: CASSLSVGFNEQFF.

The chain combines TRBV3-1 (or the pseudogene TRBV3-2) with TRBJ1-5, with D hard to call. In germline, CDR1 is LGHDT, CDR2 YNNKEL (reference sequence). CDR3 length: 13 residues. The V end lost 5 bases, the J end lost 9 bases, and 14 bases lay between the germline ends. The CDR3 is CASSESSGRPQHF. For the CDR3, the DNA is TGTGCCAGCAGCGAATCAAGTGGGCGGCCCCAGCATTTT.

CDR3 sequence: CASSYAGGGTEAFF. The CDR3 DNA follows: TGTGCCAGCAGTTACGCGGGGGGAGGCACTGAAGCTTTCTTT. This rearrangement joins TRBV6-2 or TRBV6-3 to TRBJ1-1; D possibly corresponds to TRBD1 (5 bases). Between the trimmed V and J ends, which lost 2 bases and 4 bases, there was a span of 11 bases. The CDR3 is made up of 14 amino acids. Germline CDR1 and CDR2: MNHEY and SVGEGT.

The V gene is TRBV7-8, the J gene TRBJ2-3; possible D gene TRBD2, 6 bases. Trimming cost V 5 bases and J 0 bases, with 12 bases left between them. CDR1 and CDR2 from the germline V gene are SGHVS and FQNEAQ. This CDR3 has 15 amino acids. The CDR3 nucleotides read TGTGCCAGCAGCCCTCTAGCGAGTAGCACAGATACGCAGTATTTT. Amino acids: CASSPLASSTDTQYF.

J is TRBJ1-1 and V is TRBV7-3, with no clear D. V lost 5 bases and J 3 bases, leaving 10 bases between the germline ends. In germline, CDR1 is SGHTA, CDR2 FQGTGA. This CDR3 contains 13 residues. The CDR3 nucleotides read TGTGCCAGCAGCGAAACAGTCGACACTGAAGCTTTCTTT. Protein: CASSETVDTEAFF.

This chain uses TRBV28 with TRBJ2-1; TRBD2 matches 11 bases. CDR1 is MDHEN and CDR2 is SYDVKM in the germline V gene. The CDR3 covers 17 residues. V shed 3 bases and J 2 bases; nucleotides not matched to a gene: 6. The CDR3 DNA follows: TGTGCCAGCAGTTTTGGGGGGACTAGCGGACCCTACAATGAGCAGTTCTTC. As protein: CASSFGGTSGPYNEQFF.

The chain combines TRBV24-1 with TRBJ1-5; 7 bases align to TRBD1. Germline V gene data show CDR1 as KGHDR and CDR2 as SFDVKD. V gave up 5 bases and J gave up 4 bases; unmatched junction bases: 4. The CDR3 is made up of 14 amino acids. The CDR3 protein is CATSAGRGNQPQHF. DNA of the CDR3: TGTGCCACCAGTGCTGGCAGGGGGAATCAGCCCCAGCATTTT.

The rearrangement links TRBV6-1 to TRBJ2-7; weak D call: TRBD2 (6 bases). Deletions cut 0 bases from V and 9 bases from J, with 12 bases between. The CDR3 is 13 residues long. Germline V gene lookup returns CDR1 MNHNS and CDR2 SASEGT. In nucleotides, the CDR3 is TGTGCCAGCAGTGAAGCGCGGGGCCTCGGGCAGTACTTC. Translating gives CASSEARGLGQYF.

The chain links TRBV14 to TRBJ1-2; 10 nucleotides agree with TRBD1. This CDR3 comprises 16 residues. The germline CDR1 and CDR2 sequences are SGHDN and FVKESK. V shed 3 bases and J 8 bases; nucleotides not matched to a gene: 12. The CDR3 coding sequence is TGTGCCAGCAGCCATTTTTTACGGGACAGGGGTGAGGGCTACACCTTC. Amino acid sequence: CASSHFLRDRGEGYTF.

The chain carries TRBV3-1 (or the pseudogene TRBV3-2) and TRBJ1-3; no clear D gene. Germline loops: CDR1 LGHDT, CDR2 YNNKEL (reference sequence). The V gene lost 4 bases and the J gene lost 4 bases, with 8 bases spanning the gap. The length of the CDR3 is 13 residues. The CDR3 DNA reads TGTGCCAGCAGCCTAGGCGGGGGAAACACCATATATTTT. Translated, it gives CASSLGGGNTIYF.

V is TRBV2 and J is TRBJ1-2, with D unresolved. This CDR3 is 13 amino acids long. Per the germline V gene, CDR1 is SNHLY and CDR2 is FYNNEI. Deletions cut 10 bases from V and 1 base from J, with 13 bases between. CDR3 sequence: CATARDRNYGYTF. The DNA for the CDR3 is TGTGCCACCGCCCGAGACCGTAACTATGGCTACACCTTC. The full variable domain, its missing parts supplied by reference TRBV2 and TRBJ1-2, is EPEVTQTPSHQVTQMGQEVILRCVPISNHLYFYWYRQILGQKVEFLVSFYNNEISEKSEIFDDQFSVERPDGSNFTLKIRSTKLEDSAMYFCATARDRNYGYTFGSGTRLTVV.

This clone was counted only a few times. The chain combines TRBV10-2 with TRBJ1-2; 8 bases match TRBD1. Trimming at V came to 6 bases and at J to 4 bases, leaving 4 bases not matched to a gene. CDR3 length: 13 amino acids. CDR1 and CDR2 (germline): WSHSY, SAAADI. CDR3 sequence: CASSFGQGYGYTF. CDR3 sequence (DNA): TGCGCCAGCAGCTTTGGACAGGGCTATGGCTACACCTTC.

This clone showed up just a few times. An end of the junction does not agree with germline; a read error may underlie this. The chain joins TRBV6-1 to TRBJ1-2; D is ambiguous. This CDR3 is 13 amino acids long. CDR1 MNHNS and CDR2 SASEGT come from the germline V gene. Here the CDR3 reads CASREVANYGYTF. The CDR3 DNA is TGTGCCAGCAGGGAAGTAGCTAACTATGGCTACACCTTC.

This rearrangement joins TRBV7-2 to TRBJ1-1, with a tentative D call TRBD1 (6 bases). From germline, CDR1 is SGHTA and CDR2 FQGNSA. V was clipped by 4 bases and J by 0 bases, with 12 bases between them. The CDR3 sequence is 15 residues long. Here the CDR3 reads CASSSSTGMNTEAFF. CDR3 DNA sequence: TGTGCCAGCAGCTCCTCGACAGGTATGAACACTGAAGCTTTCTTT.

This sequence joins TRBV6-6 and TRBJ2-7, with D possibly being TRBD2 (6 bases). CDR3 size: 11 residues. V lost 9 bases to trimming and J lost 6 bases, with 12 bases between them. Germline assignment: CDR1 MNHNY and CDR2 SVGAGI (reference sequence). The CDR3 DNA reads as TGTGCCAGTGGGGTGACTAGCGAGCAGTACTTC. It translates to CASGVTSEQYF.

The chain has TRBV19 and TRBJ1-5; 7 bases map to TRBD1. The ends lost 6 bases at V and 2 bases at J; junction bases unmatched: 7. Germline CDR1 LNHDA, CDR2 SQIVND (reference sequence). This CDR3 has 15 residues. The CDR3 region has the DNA TGTGCCAGTAGAGGATCAGGACAGGGCAATCAGCCCCAGCATTTT. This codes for CASRGSGQGNQPQHF.

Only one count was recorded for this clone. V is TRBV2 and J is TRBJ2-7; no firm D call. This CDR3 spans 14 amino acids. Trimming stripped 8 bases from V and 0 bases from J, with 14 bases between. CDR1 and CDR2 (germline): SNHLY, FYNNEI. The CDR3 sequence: CASLSAASSYEQYF. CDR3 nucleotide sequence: TGTGCCAGCCTATCCGCGGCGAGCTCCTACGAGCAGTACTTC.

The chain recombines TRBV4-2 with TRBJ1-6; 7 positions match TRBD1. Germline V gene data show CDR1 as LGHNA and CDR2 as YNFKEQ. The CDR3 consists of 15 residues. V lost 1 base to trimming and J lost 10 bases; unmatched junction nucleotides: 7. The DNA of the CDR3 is TGTGCCAGCAGCCAAGGGACAGGACAAGGCTCACCCCTCCACTTT. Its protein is CASSQGTGQGSPLHF.

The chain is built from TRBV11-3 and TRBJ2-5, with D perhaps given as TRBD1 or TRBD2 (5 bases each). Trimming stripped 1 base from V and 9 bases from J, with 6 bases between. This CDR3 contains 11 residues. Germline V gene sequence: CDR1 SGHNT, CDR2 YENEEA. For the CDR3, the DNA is TGTGCCAGCAGCTTAGTGGGGGCCCAGTACTTC. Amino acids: CASSLVGAQYF.

DNA for the CDR3: TGTGCCTGGGCGGACGGCAGGTTCGGATCTAATGAAAAACTGTTTTTT. It translates to CAWADGRFGSNEKLFF. This chain connects TRBV30 to TRBJ1-4; D gene uncertain. Trimming removed 5 bases at V and 3 bases at J, with 19 bases between. Per the germline V gene, CDR1 is GTSNPN and CDR2 is SVGIG (reference sequence). The CDR3 sequence is 16 residues long. The variable domain in full, completed from reference TRBV30 and TRBJ1-4, reads SQTIHQWPATLVQPVGSPLSLECTVEGTSNPNLYWYRQAAGRGLQLLFYSVGIGQISSEVPQNLSASRPQDRQFILSSKKLLLSDSGFYLCAWADGRFGSNEKLFFGSGTQLSVL.

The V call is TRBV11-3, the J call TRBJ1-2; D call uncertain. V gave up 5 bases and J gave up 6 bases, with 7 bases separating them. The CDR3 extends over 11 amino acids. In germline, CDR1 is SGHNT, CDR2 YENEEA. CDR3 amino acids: CASSKEDGYTF. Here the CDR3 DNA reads TGTGCCAGCAGCAAGGAGGATGGCTACACCTTC.

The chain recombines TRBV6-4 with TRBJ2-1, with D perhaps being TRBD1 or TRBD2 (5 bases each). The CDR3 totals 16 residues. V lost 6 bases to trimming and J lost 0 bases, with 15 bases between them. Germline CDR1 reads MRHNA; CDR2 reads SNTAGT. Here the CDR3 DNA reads TGTGCCAGCAGGTACAGGACTCACATCTCCTACAATGAGCAGTTCTTC. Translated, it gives CASRYRTHISYNEQFF.

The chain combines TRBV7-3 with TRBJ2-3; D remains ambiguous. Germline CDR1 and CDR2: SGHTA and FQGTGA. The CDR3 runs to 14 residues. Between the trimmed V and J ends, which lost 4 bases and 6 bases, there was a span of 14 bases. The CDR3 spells CASSSRTQSDTQYF. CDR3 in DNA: TGTGCCAGCAGCTCCCGGACCCAATCGGATACGCAGTATTTT.

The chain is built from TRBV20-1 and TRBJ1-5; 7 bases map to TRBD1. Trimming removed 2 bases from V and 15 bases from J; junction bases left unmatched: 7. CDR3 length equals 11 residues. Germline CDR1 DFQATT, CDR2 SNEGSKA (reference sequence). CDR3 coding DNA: TGCAGTGCTAGAAGGGGGCAGGAAAGGCATTTT. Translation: CSARRGQERHF.

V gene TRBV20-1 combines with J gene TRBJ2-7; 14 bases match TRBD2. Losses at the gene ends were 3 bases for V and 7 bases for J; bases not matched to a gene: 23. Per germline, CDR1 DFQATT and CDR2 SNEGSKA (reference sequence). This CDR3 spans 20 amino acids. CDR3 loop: CSASALDRVVTSGRAGEQYF. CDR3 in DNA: TGCAGTGCTAGTGCTCTGGACAGGGTTGTGACTAGCGGGAGGGCCGGGGAGCAGTACTTC.

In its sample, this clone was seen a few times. The CDR3 DNA is TGTGCCAGCAGCTTCCGGGCAACTAATGAAAAACTGTTTTTT. Protein: CASSFRATNEKLFF. The V and J genes are TRBV7-8 and TRBJ1-4, with D unclear. The CDR3 extends over 14 amino acids. Germline lookup yields CDR1 SGHVS and CDR2 FQNEAQ. Trimming took off 3 bases at V and 0 bases at J, with 5 bases between the two ends. The full variable domain, with the rest looked up from reference TRBV7-8 and TRBJ1-4, is GAGVSQSPRYKVAKRGQDVALRCDPISGHVSLFWYQQALGQGPEFLTYFQNEAQLDKSGLPSDRFFAERPEGSVSTLKIQRTQQEDSAVYLCASSFRATNEKLFFGSGTQLSVL.

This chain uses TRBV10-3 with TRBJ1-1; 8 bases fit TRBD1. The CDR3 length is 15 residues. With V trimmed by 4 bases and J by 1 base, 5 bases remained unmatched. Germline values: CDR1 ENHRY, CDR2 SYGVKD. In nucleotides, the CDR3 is TGTGCCATCAGTGTGGGACAGGTTTCGAACACTGAAGCTTTCTTT. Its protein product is CAISVGQVSNTEAFF.

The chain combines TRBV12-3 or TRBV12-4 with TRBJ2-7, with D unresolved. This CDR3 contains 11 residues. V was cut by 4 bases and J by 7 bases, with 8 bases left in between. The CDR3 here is CASSSAWEQYF. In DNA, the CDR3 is TGTGCCAGCAGTTCCGCGTGGGAGCAGTACTTC.

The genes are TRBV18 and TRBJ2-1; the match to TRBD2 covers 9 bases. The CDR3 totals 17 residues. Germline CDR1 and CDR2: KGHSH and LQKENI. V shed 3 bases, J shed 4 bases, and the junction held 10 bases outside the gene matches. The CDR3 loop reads CASSPGGRARLYNEQFF. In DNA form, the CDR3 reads TGTGCCAGCTCACCCGGCGGGAGGGCCCGCCTTTACAATGAGCAGTTCTTC.

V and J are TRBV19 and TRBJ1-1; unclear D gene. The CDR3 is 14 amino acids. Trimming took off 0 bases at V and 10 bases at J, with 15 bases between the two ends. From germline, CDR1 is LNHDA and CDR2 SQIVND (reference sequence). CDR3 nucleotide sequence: TGTGCCAGTAGTATAGATCATTCGCCCGTCGGAGCTTTCTTT. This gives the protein CASSIDHSPVGAFF.